The rows below give T cell receptor beta chains drawn from one sample of a study of blood T cell repertoires in COVID-19. Assay: immunoSEQ multiplex PCR; the TCRdb copy retains only in-frame clones and omits some. Of 65,000 to 100,000 clones in the sample, about nine tenths were seen once. The sample consisted of peripheral blood. The receptors derive from a man aged 45-65 years with acute or convalescent COVID-19. Each CDR3 is given with its conserved first and last residue. Each record gives: V gene, clone size, J gene, D gene, CDR3 protein, CDR3 DNA. D genes are given only for firm matches. A clone size is listed for some rows: how often the clone was seen (once, few, many), or a class if it is expanded.

V gene: TRBV6-1
clone size: NA
J gene: TRBJ2-1
D gene: NA
CDR3 protein: CASSEDLWQVRWFF
CDR3 DNA: TGTGCCAGCAGTGAAGATCTTTGGCAGGTTAGATGGTTCTTC

V gene: TRBV10-3
clone size: NA
J gene: TRBJ2-2
D gene: NA
CDR3 protein: CAISLESTGELFF
CDR3 DNA: TGTGCCATCAGCCTAGAGAGCACCGGGGAGCTGTTTTTT

V gene: TRBV6-4
clone size: NA
J gene: TRBJ1-6
D gene: TRBD1
CDR3 protein: CASRRQGTDNSPLHF
CDR3 DNA: TGTGCCAGCAGAAGACAGGGGACGGATAATTCACCCCTCCACTTT

V gene: TRBV5-1
clone size: NA
J gene: TRBJ2-3
D gene: NA
CDR3 protein: CASSSGAGNTQYF
CDR3 DNA: TGCGCCAGCAGCTCGGGAGCAGGAAATACGCAGTATTTT

V gene: TRBV5-1
clone size: NA
J gene: TRBJ2-1
D gene: TRBD1
CDR3 protein: CASSFERQGALTLRDNEQFF
CDR3 DNA: TGCGCCAGCAGCTTTGAGAGACAGGGGGCTTTAACTCTAAGGGACAATGAGCAGTTCTTC

V gene: TRBV23-1
clone size: NA
J gene: TRBJ2-3
D gene: NA
CDR3 protein: CASSQAQGPASTDTQYF
CDR3 DNA: TGCGCCAGCAGTCAGGCACAGGGACCCGCTAGCACAGATACGCAGTATTTT

V gene: TRBV5-1
clone size: NA
J gene: TRBJ2-5
D gene: TRBD1
CDR3 protein: CASSWTGGETQYF
CDR3 DNA: TGCGCCAGCAGCTGGACAGGGGGGGAGACCCAGTACTTC

V gene: TRBV2
clone size: NA
J gene: TRBJ2-5
D gene: TRBD1
CDR3 protein: CASRRGQGGETQYF
CDR3 DNA: TGTGCCAGCAGACGGGGACAGGGAGGAGAGACCCAGTACTTC

V gene: TRBV30
clone size: once
J gene: TRBJ2-1
D gene: TRBD2
CDR3 protein: CAWSVTLAGSNEQFF
CDR3 DNA: TGTGCCTGGAGTGTGACGCTAGCGGGTTCTAATGAGCAGTTCTTC

V gene: TRBV5-1
clone size: NA
J gene: TRBJ1-1
D gene: NA
CDR3 protein: CASGVGGSGTEAFF
CDR3 DNA: TGCGCCAGCGGGGTAGGAGGGAGCGGCACTGAAGCTTTCTTT

V gene: TRBV7-3
clone size: NA
J gene: TRBJ1-1
D gene: NA
CDR3 protein: CASSLSSGERAFF
CDR3 DNA: TGTGCCAGCAGCTTAAGTTCCGGGGAACGGGCTTTCTTT

V gene: TRBV12-3/TRBV12-4
clone size: few
J gene: TRBJ1-1
D gene: NA
CDR3 protein: CASSLIRSAEAFF
CDR3 DNA: TGTGCCAGCAGTTTAATCCGGAGCGCTGAAGCTTTCTTT

V gene: TRBV7-6
clone size: NA
J gene: TRBJ2-3
D gene: TRBD2
CDR3 protein: CASSPSGGATDTQYF
CDR3 DNA: TGTGCCAGCAGCCCGTCGGGGGGGGCGACAGATACGCAGTATTTT

V gene: TRBV9
clone size: NA
J gene: TRBJ2-1
D gene: NA
CDR3 protein: CASSVRASVNNEQFF
CDR3 DNA: TGTGCCAGCAGCGTGCGGGCTAGCGTCAACAATGAGCAGTTCTTC

V gene: TRBV10-2
clone size: NA
J gene: TRBJ1-5
D gene: NA
CDR3 protein: CASSMGPLGPQHF
CDR3 DNA: TGCGCCAGCAGTATGGGGCCGCTCGGGCCCCAGCATTTT

V gene: TRBV10-3
clone size: NA
J gene: TRBJ2-1
D gene: TRBD2
CDR3 protein: CAISEWGGITYNEQFF
CDR3 DNA: TGTGCCATCAGTGAGTGGGGGGGGATAACTTACAATGAGCAGTTCTTC

V gene: TRBV2
clone size: NA
J gene: TRBJ2-2
D gene: TRBD2
CDR3 protein: CASSLTGTSGGYSFTGELFF
CDR3 DNA: TGTGCCAGCTCTCTGACCGGGACTAGCGGGGGTTATTCCTTCACCGGGGAGCTGTTTTTT

V gene: TRBV2
clone size: NA
J gene: TRBJ2-5
D gene: NA
CDR3 protein: CASSVYKGVETQYF
CDR3 DNA: TGTGCCAGCTCCGTCTACAAGGGGGTAGAGACCCAGTACTTC

V gene: TRBV9
clone size: NA
J gene: TRBJ1-1
D gene: NA
CDR3 protein: CASSPGGYRENTEAFF
CDR3 DNA: TGTGCCAGCAGCCCCGGAGGGTACAGAGAGAACACTGAAGCTTTCTTT

V gene: TRBV7-2
clone size: NA
J gene: TRBJ2-7
D gene: TRBD2
CDR3 protein: CASSPPGLVPYEQYF
CDR3 DNA: TGTGCCAGCAGTCCGCCGGGACTAGTTCCCTACGAGCAGTACTTC

V gene: TRBV7-3
clone size: NA
J gene: TRBJ1-6
D gene: NA
CDR3 protein: CASSLSGLGNSPLHF
CDR3 DNA: TGTGCCAGCAGCCTCTCAGGGTTGGGGAATTCACCCCTCCACTTT

V gene: TRBV9
clone size: NA
J gene: TRBJ2-1
D gene: TRBD2
CDR3 protein: CASSVAGSSGGIEQFF
CDR3 DNA: TGTGCCAGCAGCGTAGCGGGGTCTAGCGGGGGGATTGAGCAGTTCTTC

V gene: TRBV3-1/TRBV3-2
clone size: NA
J gene: TRBJ1-4
D gene: NA
CDR3 protein: CASSQDSLNEKLFF
CDR3 DNA: TGTGCCAGCAGCCAAGACAGTCTTAATGAAAAACTGTTTTTT

V gene: TRBV30
clone size: NA
J gene: TRBJ1-1
D gene: TRBD1
CDR3 protein: CAWSVTGGATEAFF
CDR3 DNA: TGTGCCTGGAGTGTAACAGGGGGGGCCACTGAAGCTTTCTTT

V gene: TRBV30
clone size: NA
J gene: TRBJ1-2
D gene: TRBD1
CDR3 protein: CAWSVLTGGYGYTF
CDR3 DNA: TGTGCCTGGAGTGTACTCACAGGGGGTTATGGCTACACCTTC

V gene: TRBV11-2
clone size: few
J gene: TRBJ1-1
D gene: TRBD1
CDR3 protein: CASSSIRGRRTEAFF
CDR3 DNA: TGTGCCAGCAGCTCGATCAGGGGGCGCCGGACTGAAGCTTTCTTT

V gene: TRBV7-9
clone size: few
J gene: TRBJ1-3
D gene: NA
CDR3 protein: CASSLEGVLNTIYF
CDR3 DNA: TGTGCCAGCAGCTTAGAGGGAGTTTTAAACACCATATATTTT

V gene: TRBV30
clone size: NA
J gene: TRBJ1-2
D gene: NA
CDR3 protein: CAWTPSGSGYTF
CDR3 DNA: TGTGCCTGGACTCCCTCGGGGAGTGGCTACACCTTC

V gene: TRBV7-9
clone size: NA
J gene: TRBJ1-1
D gene: NA
CDR3 protein: CASSSQGNTEAFF
CDR3 DNA: TGTGCCAGCAGCTCACAGGGGAACACTGAAGCTTTCTTT

V gene: TRBV21-1
clone size: NA
J gene: TRBJ1-5
D gene: NA
CDR3 protein: CASSKEWGRQPQHF
CDR3 DNA: TGTGCCAGCAGCAAAGAATGGGGGCGGCAGCCCCAGCATTTT

V gene: TRBV5-4
clone size: NA
J gene: TRBJ1-2
D gene: NA
CDR3 protein: CASSLTDNYGYTF
CDR3 DNA: TGTGCCAGCAGCTTGACAGATAACTATGGCTACACCTTC

V gene: TRBV5-1
clone size: NA
J gene: TRBJ2-7
D gene: TRBD2
CDR3 protein: CASSLSLAGRSSYEQYF
CDR3 DNA: TGCGCCAGCAGCTTGTCACTAGCGGGGAGGAGCTCCTACGAGCAGTACTTC

V gene: TRBV2
clone size: NA
J gene: TRBJ1-1
D gene: NA
CDR3 protein: CASSEVGGPEAFF
CDR3 DNA: TGTGCCAGCAGTGAGGTGGGGGGGCCTGAAGCTTTCTTT

V gene: TRBV19
clone size: once
J gene: TRBJ1-1
D gene: TRBD1
CDR3 protein: CASSTFARGDTEAFF
CDR3 DNA: TGTGCCAGTAGTACCTTTGCCAGGGGGGACACTGAAGCTTTCTTT